This TCR beta chain appears in the sequencing data of a study of OX40 agonist ivuxolimab in advanced cancers. The study's findings and limits: There were, on average, more expanded clones in CD8+ T cells than in CD4+.

A word on this clone: Its target is not known.

Generated by immunoSEQ multiplex PCR, the TCRdb table keeps only in-frame clones and is missing some. The sample contains approximately 58,000 clones, about four fifths of which appear only once. The TCR comes from an adult with an advanced solid tumor such as melanoma, head and neck, liver or kidney cancer. Sequenced material: CD4+ or CD8+ T cells sorted from blood, taken in a trial of the OX40 agonist ivuxolimab.

The CDR3 nucleotides are TGTGCCAGCAGCTTGGTGGCAGGGGATTATAGCAATCAGCCCCAGCATTTT. Encoded protein: CASSLVAGDYSNQPQHF. The J gene is TRBJ1-5, the V gene TRBV5-4, with D perhaps matching TRBD1 (6 bases). Germline V gene lookup returns CDR1 SGHNT and CDR2 YYREEE (reference sequence). V was clipped by 0 bases and J by 0 bases, with 13 bases between them. This CDR3 spans 17 amino acids.